The text below deals with one T cell receptor beta chain. Its antigen is unidentified. The data were taken from a study of shared clonotypes between healthy human individuals. Study context: Each donor's CD4 naive and CD4 memory cells filled three plates apiece, CD8 naive two, and CD8 memory one. Study-level points and caveats: A generally larger estimated richness was seen in naive subsets than in memory subsets. What limited the represented genetic and exposure-history diversity was the small number of donors.

The V end lost 5 bases, the J end lost 4 bases, and 11 bases lay between the germline ends. The CDR3 has 13 residues. CDR1 is MNHEY, CDR2 SMNVEV, per germline (reference sequence). Study processing details: Filtering differed for immunoSEQ, which gave only junction sequences without quality scores. Assay used: immunoSEQ multiplex PCR; TCRdb lists only in-frame clones, some missing. V and J calls and clone size are copied from that table; D and trimming were computed from the DNA. This table has 2 million to 2.5 million clones, 80% to 95% appearing once. The sequence was collected from a man aged 18 to 35 in good health. Some clones in this sample may be carry-over from other donors' samples. The chain recombines TRBV27 with TRBJ1-1; D is uncertain. Sample: naive CD4+ T cells from PBMCs. Subset: CD45RA+ positively selected. DNA for the CDR3: TGTGCCAGCAGTCCATGGGTCTCCACTGAAGCTTTCTTT. Translation gives CASSPWVSTEAFF.